A selection of T cell receptor beta chains follows, all from one sample in a study of regulatory T cells in long-lasting Graves disease. TCRdb used MiXCR to reprocess the multiplex PCR reads, holding one entry per CDR3 protein. The data show approximately 210,000 distinct CDR3 sequences, approximately 20% seen once. The specimen was peripheral blood mononuclear cells (PBMCs), collected at new diagnosis, from a patient treated with antithyroid drugs. The receptors derive from a female donor with Graves disease. Each CDR3 is given with its conserved first and last residue. The D gene is left open where the match is weak. Size is stated for part of the rows, as once, few or many counts, or as a class when the clone is expanded.

DNA	CDR3	J	D	size	V
TGTGCCAGCAGCTCGACAGGTTCTCTACGCTACACCTTC	CASSSTGSLRYTF	TRBJ1-2	.	many	TRBV7-9
TGTGCCAGCAGTTCAGGCTCTGGAAACACCATATATTTT	CASSSGSGNTIYF	TRBJ1-3	.	many	TRBV2
TGTGCCATCTATCTAGGACAGGGCAACGAGCAGTACTTC	CAIYLGQGNEQYF	TRBJ2-7	TRBD1	few	TRBV10-3
TGTGCCAGCAGCTTAGCGTCGGGGGGACGAAGAGAGACCCAGTACTTC	CASSLASGGRRETQYF	TRBJ2-5	TRBD2	many	TRBV7-9
TGTGCCAGCAGTTACTCGGACAGGTCTAACTATGGCTACACCTTC	CASSYSDRSNYGYTF	TRBJ1-2	TRBD1	many	TRBV6-5
TGTGCCAGCAGCCCTCTGACAGGCCCTAATCAGCCCCAGCATTTT	CASSPLTGPNQPQHF	TRBJ1-5	.	.	TRBV7-8
TGCAGTGCTCCTACAGCGGGAGAAAGCACAGATACGCAGTATTTT	CSAPTAGESTDTQYF	TRBJ2-3	TRBD2	.	TRBV20-1
TGTGCCAGCAGTGTGGAAGTTGGCACTGAAGCTTTCTTT	CASSVEVGTEAFF	TRBJ1-1	.	many	TRBV2
TGTGCCAGCAGACGCTGGACGGTCTACAATGAGCAGTTCTTC	CASRRWTVYNEQFF	TRBJ2-1	.	many	TRBV6-1
TGTGCCAGCAGCTCTCTAATGGGTGGCTACACCTTC	CASSSLMGGYTF	TRBJ1-2	.	many	TRBV7-8
TGTGCCAGCAGCTTAGAGGGACTACCTGCCTACGAGCAGTACTTC	CASSLEGLPAYEQYF	TRBJ2-7	TRBD2	.	TRBV7-2
TGTGCCAGCAGTCCGACAGGGCTTCAGACTGAAGCTTTCTTT	CASSPTGLQTEAFF	TRBJ1-1	TRBD1	many	TRBV28
TGCGCCAGCAGTGAGTCTGCCCGGGGATCCAATTCACCCCTCCACTTT	CASSESARGSNSPLHF	TRBJ1-6	.	many	TRBV10-2
TGTGCCAGCAGTTCTTCCGGGACGACAACTGAAGCTTTCTTT	CASSSSGTTTEAFF	TRBJ1-1	.	.	TRBV27
TGTGCCAGCACTGCGACACTAGCGGCTAGCTCCTACGAGCAGTACTTC	CASTATLAASSYEQYF	TRBJ2-7	TRBD2	many	TRBV6-2/TRBV6-3
TGTGCCAGTAGTACCCTCTCGGGGTTTCGGGCCCCGAAGCAGTACTTC	CASSTLSGFRAPKQYF	TRBJ2-7	.	many	TRBV19
TGTGCCAGCAGTGCGACCGAGAGCTCCTACAATGAGCAGTTCTTC	CASSATESSYNEQFF	TRBJ2-1	.	many	TRBV9
TGCAGCTTTAGCGGGCTGACCTACGAGCAGTACTTC	CSFSGLTYEQYF	TRBJ2-7	TRBD2	many	TRBV29-1
TGTGCCAGCAGTTTATCGGGGCCCACCTACGAGCAGTACTTC	CASSLSGPTYEQYF	TRBJ2-7	.	many	TRBV28
TGTGCCAGCAGTGAAACGGGCTCTAGCACGTATTTT	CASSETGSSTYF	TRBJ2-3	.	.	TRBV2
TGTGCCAGCAGACAACAGGGAGGGTTCTACAATGAGCAGTTCTTC	CASRQQGGFYNEQFF	TRBJ2-1	.	.	TRBV6-2/TRBV6-3
TGTGCCACCGAAGACAGGGGCTCCTACGAGCAGTACTTC	CATEDRGSYEQYF	TRBJ2-7	TRBD1	many	TRBV28